These 18 T cell receptor beta chains share one sample of origin, sequenced in a study of blood T cell repertoires in COVID-19. Repertoires were generated with immunoSEQ multiplex PCR, while TCRdb's copy carries only in-frame clones and drops some. The sample lists about 170,000 clones, more than 85% occurring once. The sequencing sample was made of peripheral blood. These receptors all come from a woman of 80 years or more with COVID-19, enrolled during active disease.

V usage is TRBV7-3 and J usage is TRBJ1-1; tentative D call: TRBD1 (5 bases). Germline V gives CDR1 SGHTA, CDR2 FQGTGA. The length of the CDR3 is 13 residues. V was clipped by 8 bases and J by 0 bases, with 10 bases between them. CDR3 DNA sequence: TGTGCCAGCTCTCCGACAGTGAACACTGAAGCTTTCTTT. Its protein is CASSPTVNTEAFF. Based on the CDR3 plus reference TRBV7-3 and TRBJ1-1, the full variable domain is GAGVSQTPSNKVTEKGKYVELRCDPISGHTALYWYRQSLGQGPEFLIYFQGTGAADDSGLPNDRFFAVRPEGSVSTLKIQRTERGDSAVYLCASSPTVNTEAFFGQGTRLTVV.

The V call is TRBV18, the J call TRBJ1-2, with D perhaps matching TRBD1 (6 bases). The length of the CDR3 is 14 residues. Germline CDR1 KGHSH, CDR2 LQKENI. Trimming removed 4 bases at V and 0 bases at J, with 9 bases between. CDR3 residues: CASSRGGANYGYTF. CDR3 bases: TGTGCCAGCTCACGAGGGGGTGCTAACTATGGCTACACCTTC.

A few counts support this clone. The chain has TRBV19 and TRBJ1-1; D possibly corresponds to TRBD1 (6 bases). The CDR3 has 17 amino acids. Trimming cost V 3 bases and J 0 bases, with 17 bases left between them. Per germline, CDR1 LNHDA and CDR2 SQIVND (reference sequence). CDR3 in amino acids: CASSMGAADNMNTEAFF. CDR3 in DNA: TGTGCCAGTAGTATGGGGGCGGCGGACAACATGAACACTGAAGCTTTCTTT.

This chain connects TRBV28 to TRBJ1-5; 10 bases fit TRBD1. The junction had 3 bases not matched to a gene; V was cut back by 7 bases and J by 6 bases. CDR1 MDHEN and CDR2 SYDVKM come from the germline V gene. The CDR3 runs to 13 residues. The CDR3 nucleotides read TGTGCCAGCATGACAGGGGGCATTCAGCCCCAGCATTTT. It translates to CASMTGGIQPQHF.

This clone has only one observation. The V gene is TRBV19, the J gene TRBJ1-1; D may be TRBD1 (6 bases). Germline assignment: CDR1 LNHDA and CDR2 SQIVND (reference sequence). V lost 5 bases, J lost 4 bases, and 14 bases lay in between. The CDR3 loop spans 14 amino acids. DNA of the CDR3: TGTGCCAGTAGTTTTATACAGGGAAGCACTGAAGCTTTCTTT. This encodes CASSFIQGSTEAFF.

The J gene is TRBJ2-2, the V gene TRBV6-2 or TRBV6-3, with 10 bases matching TRBD2. This CDR3 spans 18 amino acids. Germline CDR1 and CDR2: MNHEY and SVGEGT. V shed 2 bases, J shed 2 bases, and the junction held 8 bases outside the gene matches. CDR3 in DNA: TGTGCCAGCAGTTACCCGCTAGCGGGAGTTAAAAACACCGGGGAGCTGTTTTTT. The encoded protein is CASSYPLAGVKNTGELFF.

The chain joins TRBV12-3 or TRBV12-4 to TRBJ1-5; D is undetermined. V lost 7 bases to trimming and J lost 3 bases, with 10 bases between them. The CDR3 is made up of 13 amino acids. CDR3 protein: CASTQAYNQPQHF. CDR3 DNA sequence: TGTGCCAGCACCCAGGCCTACAATCAGCCCCAGCATTTT.

This sequence joins TRBV28 and TRBJ2-2; TRBD2 matches 9 bases. The CDR3 runs 15 residues. J gave up 6 bases and V 1 base, and 3 bases lay outside the gene matches. CDR1 and CDR2 from the germline V gene are MDHEN and SYDVKM. Here the CDR3 reads CASSLLLAGSGELFF. CDR3 coding DNA: TGTGCCAGCAGTTTATTGCTAGCGGGATCCGGGGAGCTGTTTTTT.

The chain is built from TRBV28 and TRBJ1-2, with 7 bases lining up with TRBD1. CDR1 is MDHEN and CDR2 is SYDVKM in the germline V gene. The CDR3 has 12 amino acids. J lost 8 bases, V lost 8 bases, and 8 bases had no gene match. CDR3 in DNA: TGTGCCAGCCTTGACAGGGTTCCAGGCTACACCTTC. As protein: CASLDRVPGYTF.

V gene TRBV5-1 combines with J gene TRBJ2-5; 8 nucleotides agree with TRBD1. Germline assignment: CDR1 SGHRS and CDR2 YFSETQ. The J segment lost 5 bases and the V segment lost 4 bases, leaving 10 bases of the junction unmatched. The CDR3 runs to 15 residues. CDR3 coding DNA: TGCGCCAGCAGCGGATCCAGGGGGCGCTTGGAGACCCAGTACTTC. Translated, it gives CASSGSRGRLETQYF. Full variable domain (rest looked up from reference TRBV5-1 and TRBJ2-5): KAGVTQTPRYLIKTRGQQVTLSCSPISGHRSVSWYQQTPGQGLQFLFEYFSETQRNKGNFPGRFSGRQFSNSRSEMNVSTLELGDSALYLCASSGSRGRLETQYFGPGTRLLVL.

This clone has only one observation. The V gene is TRBV18, the J gene TRBJ2-5; TRBD1 matches 9 bases. The germline CDR1 and CDR2 sequences are KGHSH and LQKENI. The CDR3 totals 15 residues. Losses at the gene ends were 4 bases for V and 5 bases for J; bases not matched to a gene: 8. DNA for the CDR3: TGTGCCAGCTCACTTACGCCGGGACAGGGTGAGACCCAGTACTTC. This codes for CASSLTPGQGETQYF. The full variable domain, completed using reference TRBV18 and TRBJ2-5, is NAGVMQNPRHLVRRRGQEARLRCSPMKGHSHVYWYRQLPEEGLKFMVYLQKENIIDESGMPKERFSAEFPKEGPSILRIQQVVRGDSAAYFCASSLTPGQGETQYFGPGTRLLVL.

The chain recombines TRBV2 with TRBJ2-7; 8 bases map to TRBD2. The V gene's germline CDR1 is SNHLY and CDR2 FYNNEI. With 7 bases clipped from V and 7 bases from J, the junction kept 12 bases outside the gene matches. This CDR3 is built from 14 residues. CDR3 in amino acids: CASTLADSIAEQYF. The CDR3 nucleotides read TGTGCCAGCACACTAGCGGATTCCATTGCAGAGCAGTACTTC.

This rearrangement joins TRBV9 to TRBJ2-7, with 7 bases matching TRBD2. CDR1 is SGDLS and CDR2 is YYNGEE in the germline V gene. The length of the CDR3 is 14 residues. V lost 0 bases to trimming and J lost 2 bases; unmatched junction nucleotides: 2. CDR3: CASSVGGGAYEQYF. For the CDR3, the DNA is TGTGCCAGCAGCGTAGGTGGGGGGGCCTACGAGCAGTACTTC.

CDR3 in amino acids: CASSPGTANYGYTF. The CDR3 DNA reads as TGTGCCAGCAGCCCAGGGACAGCAAACTATGGCTACACCTTC. The genes are TRBV3-1 (or the pseudogene TRBV3-2) and TRBJ1-2; 7 nucleotides align to TRBD1. CDR1 is LGHDT, CDR2 YNNKEL, per germline (reference sequence). The CDR3 sequence is 14 residues long. V shed 4 bases, J shed 2 bases, and the junction held 4 bases outside the gene matches.

This clone appeared once. CDR3 in amino acids: CASSRTSGSQETQYF. The CDR3 DNA is TGTGCCAGCAGCAGGACTAGCGGGAGCCAAGAGACCCAGTACTTC. The chain uses TRBV11-1 and TRBJ2-5, with TRBD2 identical over 13 bases. Germline CDR1 SGHAT, CDR2 FQDESV (reference sequence). With V trimmed by 5 bases and J by 1 base, 1 base remained unmatched. The CDR3 consists of 15 residues.

This clone appeared a single time. This chain links TRBV5-1 with TRBJ1-1, with D perhaps matching TRBD1 (6 bases). V shed 2 bases and J shed 0 bases, with 14 bases lying between them. CDR3 size: 16 residues. Looked up from germline, CDR1 is SGHRS and CDR2 is YFSETQ. This CDR3 reads CASSLQGLGLNTEAFF. The DNA of the CDR3 is TGCGCCAGCAGCTTACAGGGTCTCGGCCTGAACACTGAAGCTTTCTTT.

The V gene is TRBV4-2, the J gene TRBJ2-1; D is uncertain. Between the trimmed V and J ends, which lost 3 bases and 0 bases, there was a span of 12 bases. Germline CDR1 reads LGHNA; CDR2 reads YNFKEQ. The CDR3 is 16 residues long. The CDR3 spells CASSQQARSSYNEQFF. CDR3 DNA sequence: TGTGCCAGCAGCCAGCAAGCACGAAGCTCCTACAATGAGCAGTTCTTC.

The chain employs TRBV19 and TRBJ2-1, with D maybe TRBD2 (6 bases). The V end lost 9 bases, the J end lost 4 bases, and 13 bases lay between the germline ends. CDR1 is LNHDA and CDR2 is SQIVND in the germline V gene (reference sequence). The CDR3 consists of 13 residues. CDR3 protein: CASGSGGYNEQFF. The CDR3 nucleotides read TGTGCCAGCGGGAGCGGAGGGTACAATGAGCAGTTCTTC.